This TCR beta chain comes out of a study of long-term antiretroviral therapy in people with HIV (dated by TCRdb to between 2020 and 2023). Background for the entire study: The earliest samples were collected about a decade before the 2015 WHO recommendation for immediate ART, when ART was typically delayed until CD4 counts fell. From fewer than 35 adults with confirmed HIV infection, the cohort provided 150 to 200 cryopreserved PBMC samples, gathered serially across a mean of approximately six years (range 1-12). A retrospective serial study tested whether ART initiation and durable HIV suppression were associated with changes in peripheral blood TRB repertoire composition and diversity. No cross-contamination during QIAcube processing turned up in test extractions that ran a monoclonal T-cell line alongside about 35 polyclonal samples. Eleven of the 30 participants with HIV were female. The study at large found these results: Narrower CDR3 length ranges were observed in HIV repertoires than in controls, and an antigen-experienced repertoire with only a slight naive shift after ART was suggested by the network structure. At every time point, the repertoire was dominated by expanded TRB clones first identified before ART initiation, although this dominance fluctuated and, in many PLHIV, declined after ART. Unsorted PBMC were profiled instead of sorted CD4+ and CD8+ T cells because pre-ART samples had limited cell numbers. Samples dated from 2004 to 2017, and the ART regimens used may be less effective than current ones. A significant increase in TRB diversity was found to be associated with ART initiation, although TRB diversity was observed to remain significantly below that of transplant donor controls even after long-term ART. Because PBMC availability was limited, only the TCR beta chain was sequenced, with no alpha chain pairing. Inferences about post-ART repertoire changes were limited because no data were available on ART adherence, viral resistance or therapy changes.

In regard to this clone: The antigen this receptor binds is unknown. Per-nucleotide qualities are absent, and no much larger clonotype sits a single base away.

The immunoSEQ hsTCRB v3.0 assay was used at survey level resolution to sequence the TRB variable region. TRB sequencing targeted a depth of about 35,000-50,000 T-cell genomes per sample. TRB libraries were pooled and sequenced on an Illumina MiSeq using a v3 150-cycle kit. Regarding the original processing steps: Analysis of repertoires was carried out in R inside a reproducible Nextflow workflow spanning QC, data transformation and analysis. LymphoSeq2, an R package for AIRR-Seq data exploration, was used to implement custom analyses. A handful of samples that produced fewer than 5000 total TRB sequences were removed, so 180 or so HIV repertoires were analyzed. Among the 170 to 200 HIV repertoires that were kept, 59 were collected before ART initiation and over 120 were collected after ART initiation. Repertoires were downsampled to 5000 TRB nucleotide sequences, with summary statistics averaged over 100 downsampling iterations. TRB sequences were retained for analysis only if CDR3 regions of at least seven amino acids were present. Diversity was assessed using a clonality score derived from Shannon entropy and using the Gini coefficient. In the repertoire networks, any two of the top 5000 CDR3 amino acid sequences were connected whenever the two sequences differed by an edit distance of one. For TRB CDR3 amino acid sequences, GLIPH2 was used to predict antigen specificity groups and MHC restriction. To flag known CMV, EBV, HIV or tissue antigen associations, CDR3 amino acid sequences were matched against VDJdb and McPAS-TCR. Pre-ART, post-ART and control groups were compared with Wilcoxon signed-rank tests and Holm-Bonferroni correction. The clones in this table, taken by TCRdb from immuneACCESS, are in-frame only. Not every clone is retained; where verified, under half of the shortfall comes from an unresolved V gene, and the cause of the rest is unknown. That table furnishes V, J and clone size, whereas the DNA furnished D and trimming. The sample data list 20,000 or so clones, and roughly 80% of these were observed just once. The ten largest clones capture roughly 8.8% of the sample.

Participants were included only if at least one PBMC sample before ART initiation and at least two post-ART samples were available. All participants with HIV were treated in the United States of America. Before DNA extraction, cryopreserved samples of roughly 1-10 million PBMC were thawed and washed. At the time of the earliest PBMC sample for each participant with HIV, ages ranged from roughly 23 to 60 years. Each participant contributed PBMC samples from 1-4 timepoints before ART initiation and 2-8 timepoints after ART initiation, with a median of 7 samples. For every participant, serial HIV viral load, CD4+ T-cell count, ART history and demographic data were obtained. Using a Qiagen kit on a QIAcube, genomic DNA was extracted from unsorted PBMC, with samples processed in batches of 12. CDR1 is given as MNHEY and CDR2 as SMNVEV, both from the germline V gene (reference sequence). The CDR3 measures 17 amino acids from cysteine to phenylalanine. Of all the DNA, just the CDR3 is kept, 51 bases in frame from base 1. V is reduced by 5 bases and J by 6 bases, leaving a spacing of 25 bases between them.

The chain was built from TRBV27 and TRBJ1-2, with no confident D gene call. Sequencing was performed on unsorted PBMCs, taken 0.5 years before starting antiretroviral therapy. This clonotype was obtained from a man younger than 35 with HIV. The CDR3 region: CASSPDLGTQLWDGYTF. In nucleotide form, the sequence is TGTGCCAGCAGTCCGGACCTGGGAACGCAACTGTGGGATGGCTACACCTTC.